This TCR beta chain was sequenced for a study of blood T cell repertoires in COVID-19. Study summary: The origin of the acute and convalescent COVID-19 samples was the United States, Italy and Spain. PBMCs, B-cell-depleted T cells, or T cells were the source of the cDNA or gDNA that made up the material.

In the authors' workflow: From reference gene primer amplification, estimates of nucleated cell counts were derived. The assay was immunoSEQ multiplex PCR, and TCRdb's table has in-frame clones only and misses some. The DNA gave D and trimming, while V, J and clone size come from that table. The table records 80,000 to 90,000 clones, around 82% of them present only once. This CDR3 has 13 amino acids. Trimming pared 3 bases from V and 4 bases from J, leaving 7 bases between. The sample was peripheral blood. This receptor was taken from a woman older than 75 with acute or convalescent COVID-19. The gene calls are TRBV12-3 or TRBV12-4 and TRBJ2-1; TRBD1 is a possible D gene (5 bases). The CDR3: CASSLGRYNEQFF. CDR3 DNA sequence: TGTGCCAGCAGTTTGGGGCGATACAATGAGCAGTTCTTC.